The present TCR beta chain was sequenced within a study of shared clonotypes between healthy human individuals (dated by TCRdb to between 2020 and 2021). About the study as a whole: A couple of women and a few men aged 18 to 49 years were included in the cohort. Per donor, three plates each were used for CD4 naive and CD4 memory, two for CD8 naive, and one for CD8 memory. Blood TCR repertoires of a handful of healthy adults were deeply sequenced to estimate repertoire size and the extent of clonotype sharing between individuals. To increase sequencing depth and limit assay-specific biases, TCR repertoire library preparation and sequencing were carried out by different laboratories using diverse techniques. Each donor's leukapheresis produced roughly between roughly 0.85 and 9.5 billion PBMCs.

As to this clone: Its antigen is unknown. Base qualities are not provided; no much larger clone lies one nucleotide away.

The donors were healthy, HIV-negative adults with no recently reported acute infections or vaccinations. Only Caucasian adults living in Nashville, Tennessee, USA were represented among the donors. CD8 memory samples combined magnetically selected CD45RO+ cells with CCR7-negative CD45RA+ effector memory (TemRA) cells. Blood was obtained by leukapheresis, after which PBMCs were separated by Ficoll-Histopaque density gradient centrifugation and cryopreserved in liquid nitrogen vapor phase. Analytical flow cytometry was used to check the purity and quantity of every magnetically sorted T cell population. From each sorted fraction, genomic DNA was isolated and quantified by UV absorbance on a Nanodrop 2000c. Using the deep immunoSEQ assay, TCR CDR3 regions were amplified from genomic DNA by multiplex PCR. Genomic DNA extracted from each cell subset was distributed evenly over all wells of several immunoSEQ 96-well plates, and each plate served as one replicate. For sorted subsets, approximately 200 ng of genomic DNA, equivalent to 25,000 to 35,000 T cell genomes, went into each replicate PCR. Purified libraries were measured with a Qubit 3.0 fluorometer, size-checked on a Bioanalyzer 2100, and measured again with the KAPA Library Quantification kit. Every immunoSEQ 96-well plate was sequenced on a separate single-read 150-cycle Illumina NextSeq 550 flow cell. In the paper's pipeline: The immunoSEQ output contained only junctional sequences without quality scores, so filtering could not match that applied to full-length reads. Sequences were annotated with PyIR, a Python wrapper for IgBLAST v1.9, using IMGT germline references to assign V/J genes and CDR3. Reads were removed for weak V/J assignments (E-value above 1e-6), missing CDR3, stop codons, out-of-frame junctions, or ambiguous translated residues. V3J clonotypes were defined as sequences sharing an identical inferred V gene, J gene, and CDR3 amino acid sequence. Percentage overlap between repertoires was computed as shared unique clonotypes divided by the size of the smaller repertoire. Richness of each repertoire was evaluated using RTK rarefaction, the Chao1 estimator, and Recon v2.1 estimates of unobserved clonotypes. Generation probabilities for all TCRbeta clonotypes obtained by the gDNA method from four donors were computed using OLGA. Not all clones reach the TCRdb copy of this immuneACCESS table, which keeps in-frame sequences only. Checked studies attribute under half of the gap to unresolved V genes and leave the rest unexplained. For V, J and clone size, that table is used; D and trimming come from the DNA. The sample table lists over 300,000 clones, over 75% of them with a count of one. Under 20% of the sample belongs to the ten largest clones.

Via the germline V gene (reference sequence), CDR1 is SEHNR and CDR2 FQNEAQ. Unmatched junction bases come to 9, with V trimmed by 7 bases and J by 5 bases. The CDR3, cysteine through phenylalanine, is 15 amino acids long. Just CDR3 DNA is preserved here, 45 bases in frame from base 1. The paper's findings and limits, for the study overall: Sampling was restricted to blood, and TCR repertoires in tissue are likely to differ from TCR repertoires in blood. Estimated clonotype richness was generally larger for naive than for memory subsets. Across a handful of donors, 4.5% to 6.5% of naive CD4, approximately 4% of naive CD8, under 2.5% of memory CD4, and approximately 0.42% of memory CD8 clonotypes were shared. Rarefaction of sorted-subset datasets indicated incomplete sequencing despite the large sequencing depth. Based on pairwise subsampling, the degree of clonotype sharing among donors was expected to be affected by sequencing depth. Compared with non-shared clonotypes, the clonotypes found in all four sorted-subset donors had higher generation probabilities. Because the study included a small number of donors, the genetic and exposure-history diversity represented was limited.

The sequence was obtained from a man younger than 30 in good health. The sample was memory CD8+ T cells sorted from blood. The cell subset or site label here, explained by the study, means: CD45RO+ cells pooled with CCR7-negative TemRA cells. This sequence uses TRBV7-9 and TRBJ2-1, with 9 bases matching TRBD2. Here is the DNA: TGTGCCAGCATTCCCACCGGGACTAGCCACAATGAGCAGTTCTTC. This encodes CASIPTGTSHNEQFF.